These T cell receptor beta chains were read from a single sample in a study of T-cell memory formation after mild COVID-19. A single record per CDR3 protein comes from TCRdb applying MiXCR to the 5' RACE reads. The data contain fewer than 250,000 distinct CDR3 sequences, around 30% of them seen just once; the ten biggest clones take up approximately 10%. The source material was PBMCs or a T cell subset sorted from them (not recorded which). The receptors shown here come from an adult woman who had mild COVID-19 (a few samples of this study predate the infection). Cell type and time point are not known. The CDR3 runs from the conserved cysteine through the conserved F or W. A D gene is named only where the DNA matches it firmly. Clone size is stated in some rows and not others, as once, few, many or a class when expanded.

J gene	clone size	D gene	V gene	CDR3 protein	CDR3 DNA
TRBJ2-2	.	TRBD2	TRBV30	CAWKASGRAGGELFF	TGTGCCTGGAAAGCTAGCGGGAGGGCCGGCGGGGAGCTGTTTTTT
TRBJ1-5	few	.	TRBV20-1	CSAGRDSNQPQHF	TGCAGTGCTGGAAGGGATAGCAATCAGCCCCAGCATTTT
TRBJ2-5	.	TRBD2	TRBV11-1	CASSPRGKRGGKETQYF	TGTGCCAGCAGCCCCCGCGGAAAGCGGGGGGGTAAAGAGACCCAGTACTTC
TRBJ2-1	few	.	TRBV29-1	CSDGLPHNEQFF	TGCAGCGATGGACTCCCCCACAATGAGCAGTTCTTC
TRBJ2-3	.	TRBD2	TRBV4-1	CASSPSGRASDTQYF	TGCGCCAGCAGCCCCAGCGGGAGGGCCTCTGATACGCAGTATTTT
TRBJ2-5	.	TRBD2	TRBV20-1	CSARGVGRGETQYF	TGCAGTGCTAGAGGCGTAGGGAGGGGTGAGACCCAGTACTTC
TRBJ2-5	many	.	TRBV5-1	CASSPPRAGFSQETQYF	TGCGCCAGCAGCCCCCCCCGCGCGGGGTTTAGCCAAGAGACCCAGTACTTC
TRBJ2-1	few	TRBD2	TRBV10-3	CAIRREAGAYNEQFF	TGTGCCATCAGAAGGGAGGCGGGGGCCTACAATGAGCAGTTCTTC
TRBJ2-3	.	TRBD2	TRBV24-1	CATSDLNGRVSTDTQYF	TGTGCCACCAGTGATTTGAACGGGAGGGTCAGCACAGATACGCAGTATTTT
TRBJ2-7	.	.	TRBV5-4	CASSLDGGNEQYF	TGTGCCAGCAGCTTGGACGGGGGCAACGAGCAGTACTTC
TRBJ2-1	.	.	TRBV10-2	CASSRPGLDHNEQFF	TGCGCCAGCAGTAGACCCGGGCTAGACCACAATGAGCAGTTCTTC
TRBJ2-3	.	TRBD2	TRBV7-2	CASSPRGGLAGGADTQYF	TGTGCCAGCAGCCCGAGAGGGGGACTAGCGGGAGGTGCAGATACGCAGTATTTT
TRBJ1-4	.	.	TRBV25-1	CASSDGQIATNEKLFF	TGTGCCAGCAGTGACGGACAGATCGCAACTAATGAAAAACTGTTTTTT
TRBJ2-2	.	.	TRBV6-6	CATGGALNTGELFF	TGTGCGACCGGGGGAGCCCTTAACACCGGGGAGCTGTTTTTT
TRBJ1-1	once	TRBD1	TRBV13	CASSLGRDRGNTEAFF	TGTGCCAGCAGCTTAGGAAGGGACAGGGGAAACACTGAAGCTTTCTTT
TRBJ1-1	few	.	TRBV6-1	CASSLYKDTEAFF	TGTGCCAGCAGCCTTTACAAGGACACTGAAGCTTTCTTT
TRBJ2-1	.	.	TRBV4-3	CASSQDREREQFF	TGCGCCAGCAGCCAAGATCGGGAAAGGGAGCAGTTCTTC
TRBJ1-1	.	.	TRBV3-1	CASSHSFRGTEAFF	TGTGCCAGCAGCCACTCTTTCAGGGGCACTGAAGCTTTCTTT
TRBJ2-2	few	.	TRBV11-2	CASSLVSRGELFF	TGTGCCAGCAGCTTAGTGTCCCGGGGGGAGCTGTTTTTT
TRBJ2-2	.	.	TRBV18	CASSTPGRRNTGELFF	TGTGCCAGCTCAACTCCGGGACGAAGGAACACCGGGGAGCTGTTTTTT
TRBJ2-1	few	TRBD2	TRBV4-1	CASSKGGLGLAVNEQFF	TGCGCCAGCAGCAAAGGAGGACTCGGACTAGCGGTAAATGAGCAGTTCTTC